This is a list of T cell receptor beta chains from one sample in a study of CD8 T cells in Susac syndrome. A single record per CDR3 protein comes from TCRdb applying MiXCR to the immunoSEQ multiplex PCR reads. The data show approximately 140,000 distinct CDR3 sequences, roughly 76% seen once. The sample comprised CD8+ T cells from PBMCs. The receptors come from a human donor with multiple sclerosis. Both conserved end residues are part of each CDR3. A D gene is named only where the DNA matches it firmly. For some rows the clone size is stated as once, few or many, or as a class when expanded; others skip it.

J gene: TRBJ1-2
V gene: TRBV5-3
clone size: NA
D gene: NA
CDR3 DNA: TGTGCCAGAAGCTTGGACACCCGGGCTACAAGAAGCCTTGACTATGGCTACACCTTC
CDR3 protein: CARSLDTRATRSLDYGYTF

J gene: TRBJ1-2
V gene: TRBV18
clone size: once
D gene: NA
CDR3 DNA: TGTGCCAGCTCACCAGTATGGTTTAACTATGGCTACACCTTC
CDR3 protein: CASSPVWFNYGYTF

J gene: TRBJ2-2
V gene: TRBV9
clone size: NA
D gene: NA
CDR3 DNA: TGTGCCAGCAGCGATGGGGGTGTGGGCTTGACCGGGGAGCTGTTTTTT
CDR3 protein: CASSDGGVGLTGELFF

J gene: TRBJ1-2
V gene: TRBV20-1
clone size: NA
D gene: NA
CDR3 DNA: TGCAGTGCTCCCGGACGGACAGCGCCAAGCTATGGCTACACCTTC
CDR3 protein: CSAPGRTAPSYGYTF

J gene: TRBJ1-1
V gene: TRBV7-9
clone size: NA
D gene: NA
CDR3 DNA: TGTGCCAGCAGCTCCTCGACAGAGTTAAAAGCTTTCTTT
CDR3 protein: CASSSSTELKAFF

J gene: TRBJ2-2
V gene: TRBV6-2/TRBV6-3
clone size: NA
D gene: TRBD2
CDR3 DNA: TGTGCCACTAGCGGAGCGAACACCGGGGAGCTGTTTTTT
CDR3 protein: CATSGANTGELFF

J gene: TRBJ2-2
V gene: TRBV2
clone size: NA
D gene: NA
CDR3 DNA: TGTGCCAGCAGTGAAGCTCTTCTGACCCAAGCTATTAACACCGGGGAGCTGTTTTTT
CDR3 protein: CASSEALLTQAINTGELFF

J gene: TRBJ2-1
V gene: TRBV20-1
clone size: NA
D gene: TRBD2
CDR3 DNA: TGCAGTGCTAGAGCCGAAGGGGCGACTAGCGACCACAATGAGCAGTTCTTC
CDR3 protein: CSARAEGATSDHNEQFF

J gene: TRBJ1-2
V gene: TRBV11-2
clone size: few
D gene: NA
CDR3 DNA: TGTGCCAGCAGCCCGGGGGGGACTCCCTATGGCTACACCTTC
CDR3 protein: CASSPGGTPYGYTF

J gene: TRBJ2-7
V gene: TRBV27
clone size: few
D gene: NA
CDR3 DNA: TGTGCCAGCAGTCCCCGCGGGGCATACGAGCAGTACTTC
CDR3 protein: CASSPRGAYEQYF

J gene: TRBJ1-4
V gene: TRBV5-4
clone size: NA
D gene: NA
CDR3 DNA: TGTGCCAGCAGTGCCCTGGACCCTCAATTGGTGTTT
CDR3 protein: CASSALDPQLVF

J gene: TRBJ2-1
V gene: TRBV27
clone size: NA
D gene: NA
CDR3 DNA: TGTGCCAGCAGTTTGGACAGTCGGAATGAGCAGTTCTTC
CDR3 protein: CASSLDSRNEQFF

J gene: TRBJ2-1
V gene: TRBV6-1
clone size: few
D gene: NA
CDR3 DNA: TGTGCCAGCATGGGGGCGGGAGAAGCTTACAATGAGCAGTTCTTC
CDR3 protein: CASMGAGEAYNEQFF

J gene: TRBJ2-3
V gene: TRBV3-1
clone size: NA
D gene: TRBD1
CDR3 DNA: TGTGCCAGCAGACCTCAGGGGGCGACCACAGATACGCAGTATTTT
CDR3 protein: CASRPQGATTDTQYF

J gene: TRBJ2-6
V gene: TRBV12-3/TRBV12-4
clone size: NA
D gene: NA
CDR3 DNA: TGTGCCAGCAGTTTACCGGAGGTGGCAGCAGCCTCTGGGGCCAACGTCCTGACTTTC
CDR3 protein: CASSLPEVAAASGANVLTF

J gene: TRBJ1-6
V gene: TRBV28
clone size: NA
D gene: NA
CDR3 DNA: TGTGCCATCGGGGTAGCGGATTCACCCCTCCACTTT
CDR3 protein: CAIGVADSPLHF

J gene: TRBJ2-1
V gene: TRBV28
clone size: NA
D gene: NA
CDR3 DNA: TGTGCCAGCAGTTTGGGGAGCAATGAGCAGTTCTTC
CDR3 protein: CASSLGSNEQFF

J gene: TRBJ2-1
V gene: TRBV6-1
clone size: NA
D gene: TRBD2
CDR3 DNA: TGTGCCAGCAGCACATCTAGCGGGAGGGCAGGGGGCTCCTACAATGAGCAGTTCTTC
CDR3 protein: CASSTSSGRAGGSYNEQFF

J gene: TRBJ2-2
V gene: TRBV12-3/TRBV12-4
clone size: NA
D gene: NA
CDR3 DNA: TGTGCCAGCAGTTTTCCAGAGGGGAACACCGGGGAGCTGTTTTTT
CDR3 protein: CASSFPEGNTGELFF

J gene: TRBJ1-1
V gene: TRBV5-5
clone size: NA
D gene: NA
CDR3 DNA: TGTGCCAGCAGCTTCAGGCAGCTAAACACTGAAGCTTTCTTT
CDR3 protein: CASSFRQLNTEAFF

J gene: TRBJ2-3
V gene: TRBV6-6
clone size: few
D gene: TRBD2
CDR3 DNA: TGTGCCAGCAGCCCCCGGGGCGGGGGGCCTGAAGATACGCAGTATTTT
CDR3 protein: CASSPRGGGPEDTQYF

J gene: TRBJ1-1
V gene: TRBV12-3/TRBV12-4
clone size: NA
D gene: NA
CDR3 DNA: TGTGCCAGCAGTACGGACAGCGCCTTGGGTTTGGCTTTCTTT
CDR3 protein: CASSTDSALGLAFF

J gene: TRBJ1-2
V gene: TRBV28
clone size: NA
D gene: TRBD1
CDR3 DNA: TGTGCCAGCAGTTTATTTTGGCAGTCTCAGGGGGGAGGAGGCTATGGCTACACCTTC
CDR3 protein: CASSLFWQSQGGGGYGYTF

J gene: TRBJ1-2
V gene: TRBV4-3
clone size: NA
D gene: TRBD1
CDR3 DNA: TGCGCCAGCAGCCAAGATCGGAGGACAGGGGCGGACTATGGCTACACCTTC
CDR3 protein: CASSQDRRTGADYGYTF

J gene: TRBJ1-2
V gene: TRBV2
clone size: NA
D gene: NA
CDR3 DNA: TGTGCCAGCAGTGGCGGGGGTGACGGCTACACCTTC
CDR3 protein: CASSGGGDGYTF

J gene: TRBJ2-7
V gene: TRBV12-3/TRBV12-4
clone size: few
D gene: NA
CDR3 DNA: TGTGCCAGCAGTTTGGGCCTATGGGAGCAGTACTTC
CDR3 protein: CASSLGLWEQYF

J gene: TRBJ1-1
V gene: TRBV2
clone size: NA
D gene: TRBD1
CDR3 DNA: TGTGCCAGCAGTGCCGGACAGGGCCTCACTGAAGCTTTCTTT
CDR3 protein: CASSAGQGLTEAFF

J gene: TRBJ2-1
V gene: TRBV7-9
clone size: NA
D gene: NA
CDR3 DNA: TGTGCCAGCAGCTTAGTAGGGGGGATCACCAAGGTAAATGAGCAGTTCTTC
CDR3 protein: CASSLVGGITKVNEQFF

J gene: TRBJ2-2
V gene: TRBV7-6
clone size: NA
D gene: NA
CDR3 DNA: TGTGCCAGCAGCTCGGACGGAACCGGGGAGCTGTTTTTT
CDR3 protein: CASSSDGTGELFF

J gene: TRBJ2-5
V gene: TRBV7-9
clone size: NA
D gene: NA
CDR3 DNA: TGTGCCAGCAGCACACACAGGGCAGAGACCCAGTACTTC
CDR3 protein: CASSTHRAETQYF

J gene: TRBJ2-1
V gene: TRBV7-6
clone size: NA
D gene: NA
CDR3 DNA: TGTGCCAGCAGGTTGGATCCTAGGGATGAGCAGTTCTTC
CDR3 protein: CASRLDPRDEQFF